This record concerns one TCR beta chain sequence. The sample comes from a study of blood T cell repertoires in COVID-19. About the study: Samples representing acute and convalescent COVID-19 were sourced from the United States, Italy and Spain. The analysed material was cDNA or gDNA that came from T cells, B-cell-depleted T cells, or PBMCs.

In the original workflow: Researchers report that nucleated cell counts were estimated from reference gene primer amplification. The method was immunoSEQ multiplex PCR; TCRdb's version includes in-frame clones alone and lacks a portion of them. V, J and clone size reflect that table, while D and trimming were determined from the DNA. The table has approximately 75,000 clones, roughly 83% seen once. Trimming at V came to 3 bases and at J to 4 bases, leaving 8 bases not matched to a gene. The germline V gene encodes CDR1 GTSNPN and CDR2 SVGIG (reference sequence). This CDR3 spans 15 amino acids. The sequenced material came from peripheral blood. The TCR comes from a woman over 75 with acute or convalescent COVID-19. The chain couples TRBV30 to TRBJ2-2; 7 nucleotides line up with TRBD1. The CDR3 DNA follows: TGTGCCTGGAGGGAAACAGGGGCGGTCACCGGGGAGCTGTTTTTT. Protein: CAWRETGAVTGELFF.